These 7 T cell receptor beta chains share one sample of origin, sequenced in a study of shared clonotypes between healthy human individuals (dated by TCRdb to the early 2020s). The library was built by means of the immunoSEQ multiplex PCR assay. The immuneACCESS repertoire file appears here via TCRdb, limited to in-frame rearrangements. These files lack a portion of the clones; in checked studies, under half of the deficit traces to unresolved V genes, and the cause of the others is not known. This sample has under 1,100,000 clones in its table, and around 75% of those were observed once. The ten biggest clones cover approximately 1.5% of the sample. Sequenced input: memory CD4+ T cells sorted from blood. The meaning of the sample's cell subset or site label: CD45RA-negative fraction. These receptors all stem from a man younger than 35 in good health.

The chain uses TRBV5-6 and TRBJ2-1, with TRBD2 as a possible D gene (5 bases). This CDR3 contains 16 residues. V gave up 6 bases and J gave up 1 base, with 17 bases separating them. CDR1 is SGHDT, CDR2 YYEEEE, per germline. CDR3 in DNA: TGTGCCAGCACATCCGGGGTAATGGGTTCCTACAATGAGCAGTTCTTC. Amino acids: CASTSGVMGSYNEQFF.

The chain joins TRBV11-2 to TRBJ2-1; 7 nucleotides line up with TRBD2. CDR1 is SGHAT and CDR2 is FQNNGV in the germline V gene. With 5 bases clipped from V and 8 bases from J, the junction kept 9 bases outside the gene matches. CDR3 length equals 14 residues. CDR3 region: CASSHGLVVDEQFF. The CDR3 DNA reads TGTGCCAGCAGCCATGGACTAGTTGTGGATGAGCAGTTCTTC.

V usage is TRBV5-6 and J usage is TRBJ2-3; no clear D gene. The CDR3 extends over 16 amino acids. Per germline, CDR1 SGHDT and CDR2 YYEEEE. Trimming took 3 bases from V and 5 from J, leaving 19 bases between them. CDR3 sequence: CASSYRLDPWGDTQYF. The CDR3 DNA is TGTGCCAGCAGCTACCGTTTGGACCCTTGGGGAGATACGCAGTATTTT.

V and J are TRBV6-1 and TRBJ2-2; the match to TRBD2 covers 7 bases. The CDR3 covers 15 residues. Germline V CDR1 and CDR2: MNHNS, SASEGT. Trimming cost V 3 bases and J 5 bases; bases outside gene matches: 6. CDR3: CASSERTRGTGELFF. In nucleotides, the CDR3 is TGTGCCAGCAGTGAGCGGACGCGGGGGACCGGGGAGCTGTTTTTT.

The chain links TRBV5-6 to TRBJ1-3, with D unclear. The CDR3 length is 15 residues. Trimming cost V 2 bases and J 0 bases, with 9 bases left between them. Germline CDR1 and CDR2: SGHDT and YYEEEE. Written as DNA, the CDR3 is TGTGCCAGCAGCTTACGACAAGCCTCTGGAAACACCATATATTTT. Protein: CASSLRQASGNTIYF.

The chain combines TRBV7-2 with TRBJ2-5, with D maybe TRBD1 (5 bases). V dropped 3 bases and J dropped 2 bases, with 13 bases sitting between them. The CDR3 length is 15 residues. Germline V gives CDR1 SGHTA, CDR2 FQGNSA. The CDR3 sequence is CASSFMDTMQETQYF. CDR3 DNA: TGTGCCAGCAGCTTTATGGACACGATGCAAGAGACCCAGTACTTC.

On this clone itself: The sample contains more than one DNA sequence encoding this CDR3. The chain joins TRBV5-4 to TRBJ2-3, with a weak D call TRBD2 (5 bases). V lost 4 bases and J lost 0, with 12 bases in between. Germline V gene sequence: CDR1 SGHNT, CDR2 YYREEE (reference sequence). The CDR3 extends over 15 amino acids. The CDR3 protein is CASSASGTSTDTQYF. The CDR3 DNA is TGTGCCAGCAGCGCCAGCGGAACTAGCACAGATACGCAGTATTTT.